The source of this T cell receptor beta chain is a study of neoadjuvant nivolumab and ipilimumab in lung cancer. Repertoires were generated with immunoSEQ multiplex PCR, while TCRdb's copy carries only in-frame clones and drops some. The table lists approximately 30,000 clones, 75% to 90% of them singletons. Material: tumor tissue, obtained after neoadjuvant nivolumab, alone or with ipilimumab, at or shortly before surgery. The clonotype comes from an adult with non-small cell lung cancer.

CDR3 amino acids: CASSNTGQGALGNTEAFF. The CDR3 DNA reads TGCGCCAGCAGCAACACTGGACAGGGGGCCCTTGGGAACACTGAAGCTTTCTTT. The chain uses TRBV5-1 and TRBJ1-1; TRBD1 agrees at 11 bases. In germline, CDR1 is SGHRS, CDR2 YFSETQ. The J segment lost 1 base and the V segment lost 4 bases, leaving 12 bases of the junction unmatched. CDR3 length: 18 amino acids.